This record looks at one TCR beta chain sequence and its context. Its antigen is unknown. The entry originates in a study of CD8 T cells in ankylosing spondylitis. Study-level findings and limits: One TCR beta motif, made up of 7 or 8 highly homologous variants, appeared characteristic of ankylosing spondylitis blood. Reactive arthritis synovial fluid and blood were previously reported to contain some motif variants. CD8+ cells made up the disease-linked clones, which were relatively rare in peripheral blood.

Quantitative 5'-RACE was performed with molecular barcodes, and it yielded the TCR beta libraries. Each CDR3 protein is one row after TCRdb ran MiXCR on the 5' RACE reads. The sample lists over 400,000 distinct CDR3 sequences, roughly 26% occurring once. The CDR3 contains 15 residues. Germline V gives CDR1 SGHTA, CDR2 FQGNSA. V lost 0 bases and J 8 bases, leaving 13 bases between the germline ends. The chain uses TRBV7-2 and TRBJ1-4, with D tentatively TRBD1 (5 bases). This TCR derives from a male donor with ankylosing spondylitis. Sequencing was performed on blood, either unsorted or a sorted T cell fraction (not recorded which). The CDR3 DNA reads TGTGCCAGCAGCTTAGCGGGAGGGGTGGGCGAAAAACTGTTTTTT. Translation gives CASSLAGGVGEKLFF.